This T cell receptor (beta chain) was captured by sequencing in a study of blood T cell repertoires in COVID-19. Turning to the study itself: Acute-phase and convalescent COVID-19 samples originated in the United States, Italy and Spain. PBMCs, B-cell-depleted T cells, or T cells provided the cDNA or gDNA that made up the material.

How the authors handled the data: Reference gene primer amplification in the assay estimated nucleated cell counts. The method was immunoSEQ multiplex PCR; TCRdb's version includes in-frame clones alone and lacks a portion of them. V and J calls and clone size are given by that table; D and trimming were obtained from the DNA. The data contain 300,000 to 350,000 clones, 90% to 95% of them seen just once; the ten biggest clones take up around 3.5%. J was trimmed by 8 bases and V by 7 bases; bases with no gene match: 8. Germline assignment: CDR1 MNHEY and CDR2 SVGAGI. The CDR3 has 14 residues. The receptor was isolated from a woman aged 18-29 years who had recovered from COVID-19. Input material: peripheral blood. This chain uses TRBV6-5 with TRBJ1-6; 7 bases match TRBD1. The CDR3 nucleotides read TGTGCCAGCACCAGACAGGGTTCGGATTCACCCCTCCACTTT. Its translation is CASTRQGSDSPLHF.